These 25 T cell receptor beta chains were sequenced from one sample in a study of OX40 agonist ivuxolimab in advanced cancers. Assay used: immunoSEQ multiplex PCR; TCRdb lists only in-frame clones, some missing. Here the sample spans about 66,000 clones, approximately 87% being singletons. The sample here was CD4+ or CD8+ T cells sorted from blood, taken in a trial of the OX40 agonist ivuxolimab. These receptor sequences come from an adult with an advanced solid tumor such as melanoma, head and neck, liver or kidney cancer.

The chain employs TRBV7-3 and TRBJ1-3; D unresolved. This CDR3 is 14 amino acids long. V was shortened by 0 bases and J by 4 bases, with 7 bases between the two germline ends. Germline values: CDR1 SGHTA, CDR2 FQGTGA. The CDR3 here is CASSLTGNGNTIYF. As DNA, the CDR3 is TGTGCCAGCAGCTTAACTGGGAACGGAAACACCATATATTTT.

CDR3 nucleotide sequence: TGTGCCAGCAGATCGGGGGGCACTGAAGCTTTCTTT. This codes for CASRSGGTEAFF. The chain recombines TRBV28 with TRBJ1-1, with TRBD1 as a possible D gene (5 bases). CDR3 length: 12 residues. V was trimmed by 6 bases and J by 4 bases, leaving 9 bases between them. In germline, CDR1 is MDHEN, CDR2 SYDVKM.

This chain joins TRBV19 and TRBJ2-5; 7 positions agree with TRBD2. Germline V lookup: CDR1 LNHDA, CDR2 SQIVND (reference sequence). The trim removed 3 bases at V and 4 bases at J, leaving 5 bases unmatched. The CDR3 has 14 amino acids. The CDR3 DNA reads as TGTGCCAGTAGTATCCGACTAGCTGGAGAGACCCAGTACTTC. This sequence encodes CASSIRLAGETQYF.

This chain links TRBV18 with TRBJ2-1; no clear D gene. This CDR3 has 12 residues. Germline CDR1 KGHSH, CDR2 LQKENI. V lost 6 bases to trimming and J lost 8 bases, with 11 bases between them. CDR3 in amino acids: CASSLGRDEQFF. The DNA of the CDR3 is TGTGCCAGCTCCCTGGGCCGTGATGAGCAGTTCTTC.

This clone has just a few counts. The chain couples TRBV6-1 to TRBJ1-1; TRBD1 is a possible D gene (5 bases). Per the germline V gene, CDR1 is MNHNS and CDR2 is SASEGT. The CDR3 has 12 residues. Trimming shortened V by 1 base and J by 10 bases, and 10 bases separated the two germline ends. CDR3 protein: CASSEGWQGAFF. DNA for the CDR3: TGTGCCAGCAGTGAAGGGTGGCAGGGAGCTTTCTTT.

The chain links TRBV12-5 to TRBJ2-5; 7 nucleotides agree with TRBD2. Per germline, CDR1 LGHNT and CDR2 FRNRAP. J lost 0 bases, V lost 2 bases, and 9 bases had no gene match. The CDR3 contains 17 residues. CDR3 region: CASGLSYTTSDQETQYF. Here the CDR3 DNA reads TGTGCTAGTGGTTTGTCCTATACTACTAGCGACCAAGAGACCCAGTACTTC. Complete variable domain (other parts from reference TRBV12-5 and TRBJ2-5): DARVTQTPRHKVTEMGQEVTMRCQPILGHNTVFWYRQTMMQGLELLAYFRNRAPLDDSGMPKDRFSAEMPDATLATLKIQPSEPRDSAVYFCASGLSYTTSDQETQYFGPGTRLLVL.

As concerns this clone: At one of its ends the junction is not consistent with the germline gene, which may arise from a read error. The chain carries TRBV7-2 and TRBJ2-7; TRBD1 agrees at 9 bases. Per germline, CDR1 SGHTA and CDR2 FQGNSA. The CDR3 is 15 amino acids. DNA for the CDR3: TGTGCCAGCAGCCTAGCCGGGACAGGGTTCTACGAGCAGTACTTC. Its translation is CASSLAGTGFYEQYF.

The V and J genes are TRBV6-1 and TRBJ1-3; 9 positions agree with TRBD1. This CDR3 has 15 residues. The germline gives CDR1 MNHNS, CDR2 SASEGT. Trimming removed 0 bases from V and 7 bases from J; junction bases left unmatched: 4. This CDR3 is CASSEAGQGTNTIYF. CDR3 coding DNA: TGTGCCAGCAGTGAAGCGGGACAGGGTACGAACACCATATATTTT.

The V gene is TRBV5-5, the J gene TRBJ2-3, with D tentatively TRBD2 (7 bases). Germline V gene sequence: CDR1 SGHKS, CDR2 YYEKEE (reference sequence). The CDR3 length is 14 residues. Trimming removed 6 bases from V and 4 bases from J, with 15 bases in between. CDR3 protein: CASTFTGGPDTQYF. DNA of the CDR3: TGTGCCAGCACCTTTACGGGGGGCCCAGATACGCAGTATTTT.

The sample holds one count of this clone. The rearrangement joins TRBV6-6 to TRBJ1-2, with unresolved D. CDR1 and CDR2 (germline): MNHNY, SVGAGI (reference sequence). V was shortened by 5 bases and J by 5 bases, with 9 bases between the two germline ends. This CDR3 is 12 amino acids long. The CDR3 nucleotides are TGTGCCAGCAGTCGAGACGCTTATGGCTACACCTTC. Translated: CASSRDAYGYTF.

CDR3 region: CASSQYLRLRGEKLFF. The CDR3 coding sequence is TGCGCCAGCAGCCAATACCTCCGGCTGCGGGGTGAAAAACTGTTTTTT. The genes are TRBV4-1 and TRBJ1-4, with D uncertain. Germline CDR1 and CDR2: MGHRA and YSYEKL. The CDR3 runs to 16 residues. The V gene lost 2 bases and the J gene lost 7 bases, with 17 bases spanning the gap.

V and J are TRBV9 and TRBJ2-7, with TRBD2 identical over 9 bases. Trimming at V came to 0 bases and at J to 3 bases, leaving 4 bases not matched to a gene. The germline gives CDR1 SGDLS, CDR2 YYNGEE. The CDR3 loop spans 15 amino acids. Here the CDR3 reads CASSVASGESYEQYF. The CDR3, as DNA: TGTGCCAGCAGCGTAGCTAGCGGGGAGAGCTACGAGCAGTACTTC. Using reference TRBV9 and TRBJ2-7 for the parts outside the CDR3, the full variable domain is DSGVTQTPKHLITATGQRVTLRCSPRSGDLSVYWYQQSLDQGLQFLIQYYNGEERAKGNILERFSAQQFPDLHSELNLSSLELGDSALYFCASSVASGESYEQYFGPGTRLTVT.

The rearrangement uses TRBV2 and TRBJ1-1; no clear D gene. V lost 7 bases, J lost 0 bases, and 9 bases lay in between. Germline-derived CDR1 and CDR2 are SNHLY and FYNNEI. The length of the CDR3 is 13 residues. The CDR3 sequence is CASKRPMNTEAFF. CDR3 sequence (DNA): TGTGCCAGCAAGCGGCCGATGAACACTGAAGCTTTCTTT.

This clone appeared a single time. The V call is TRBV4-1, the J call TRBJ2-5, with 7 positions matching TRBD2. The germline CDR1 and CDR2 sequences are MGHRA and YSYEKL. The CDR3 is made up of 15 amino acids. V was clipped by 4 bases and J by 4 bases; unmatched bases: 9. The CDR3 sequence is CASSREGGFRETQYF. The CDR3 DNA is TGCGCCAGCAGCCGGGAGGGTGGTTTTCGAGAGACCCAGTACTTC.

This clone was seen a single time. The genes are TRBV9 and TRBJ2-7, with D maybe TRBD2 (6 bases). CDR3 length: 16 residues. Germline V gene lookup returns CDR1 SGDLS and CDR2 YYNGEE. V lost 3 bases to trimming and J lost 2 bases, with 18 bases between them. CDR3 coding DNA: TGTGCCAGCAGCGACCCCGCGGGGACCGCGACCTACGAGCAGTACTTC. Translation gives CASSDPAGTATYEQYF.

This CDR3 reads CASRLTENTEAFF. For the CDR3, the DNA is TGTGCCAGCAGGCTGACAGAGAACACTGAAGCTTTCTTT. V gene TRBV2 combines with J gene TRBJ1-1; D might be TRBD1 (5 bases). This CDR3 is 13 amino acids long. The V and J ends lost 6 bases and 1 base respectively, with 9 bases between them. CDR1 is SNHLY, CDR2 FYNNEI, per germline.

This chain links TRBV5-1 with TRBJ2-2; 7 nucleotides align to TRBD2. This CDR3 comprises 16 residues. The ends lost 4 bases at V and 1 base at J; junction bases unmatched: 7. Germline V CDR1 and CDR2: SGHRS, YFSETQ. CDR3 in DNA: TGCGCCAGCAGCCAAACTAGCGCCATGAACACCGGGGAGCTGTTTTTT. Its translation is CASSQTSAMNTGELFF.

This chain connects TRBV9 to TRBJ1-1, with D unclear. The CDR3 runs 15 residues. Germline V lookup: CDR1 SGDLS, CDR2 YYNGEE. The V end was cut by 1 base, the J end by 8 bases, with 18 bases between. CDR3 sequence: CASSVLSTAITEAFF. In nucleotides, the CDR3 is TGTGCCAGCAGCGTACTTTCAACAGCTATCACGGAAGCTTTCTTT.

V and J are TRBV5-1 and TRBJ1-4; 7 bases are shared with TRBD1. Germline values: CDR1 SGHRS, CDR2 YFSETQ. CDR3 size: 15 residues. Trimming took 0 bases from V and 5 from J; bases not matched to a gene: 4. CDR3 amino acids: CASSLGGQRNEKLFF. In nucleotides, the CDR3 is TGCGCCAGCAGCTTGGGGGGACAGAGAAATGAAAAACTGTTTTTT.

The chain employs TRBV6-6 and TRBJ2-5; 11 positions agree with TRBD1. CDR3 size: 15 residues. From germline, CDR1 is MNHNY and CDR2 SVGAGI (reference sequence). V was clipped by 5 bases and J by 1 base; unmatched bases: 3. The CDR3 sequence: CASSLGQGAQETQYF. DNA of the CDR3: TGTGCCAGCAGTCTCGGACAGGGGGCCCAAGAGACCCAGTACTTC.

The chain carries TRBV28 and TRBJ2-5; 7 nucleotides line up with TRBD1. Germline V gene lookup returns CDR1 MDHEN and CDR2 SYDVKM. J lost 4 bases, V lost 8 bases, and 7 bases had no gene match. The CDR3 consists of 13 residues. CDR3 residues: CASQRQGIETQYF. The DNA for the CDR3 is TGTGCCAGCCAGAGACAGGGCATAGAGACCCAGTACTTC. Variable domain in full (rest from reference TRBV28 and TRBJ2-5): DVKVTQSSRYLVKRTGEKVFLECVQDMDHENMFWYRQDPGLGLRLIYFSYDVKMKEKGDIPEGYSVSREKKERFSLILESASTNQTSMYLCASQRQGIETQYFGPGTRLLVL.

This sequence joins TRBV10-2 and TRBJ1-4; D remains unclear. CDR1 WSHSY and CDR2 SAAADI come from the germline V gene. The V gene lost 3 bases and the J gene lost 7 bases, with 12 bases spanning the gap. The CDR3 totals 14 residues. CDR3 DNA sequence: TGCGCCAGCAGTGATATCGGGATGAGTGAAAAACTGTTTTTT. This gives the protein CASSDIGMSEKLFF.

Here the CDR3 reads CASSQLGQGYAFF. CDR3 in DNA: TGCGCCAGCAGCCAACTGGGACAGGGATATGCTTTCTTT. The rearrangement links TRBV4-3 to TRBJ1-1; 9 nucleotides match TRBD1. This CDR3 is built from 13 residues. Germline CDR1 and CDR2: LGHNA and YSLEER. The V and J ends lost 2 bases and 11 bases, in that order; junction bases with no gene match: 6.

The chain has TRBV19 and TRBJ1-5; D gene uncertain. The CDR3 contains 14 residues. Trimming removed 5 bases from V and 3 bases from J, with 11 bases in between. Looked up from germline, CDR1 is LNHDA and CDR2 is SQIVND (reference sequence). CDR3 residues: CASSARRFNQPQHF. DNA of the CDR3: TGTGCCAGTAGTGCCAGGAGATTCAATCAGCCCCAGCATTTT.

The rearrangement joins TRBV18 to TRBJ1-6; 9 positions match TRBD1. The V and J ends lost 1 base and 9 bases, in that order; junction bases with no gene match: 10. The V gene's germline CDR1 is KGHSH and CDR2 LQKENI. The CDR3 has 17 amino acids. This CDR3 is CASSPQRRQGVSSPLHF. The DNA for the CDR3 is TGTGCCAGCTCACCACAGCGTAGACAGGGGGTGAGTTCACCCCTCCACTTT.